Below, 12 T cell receptor beta chains from the same sample are listed, as sequenced in a study of T cell changes during pregnancy in multiple sclerosis. Produced via immunoSEQ multiplex PCR; TCRdb's table is partial and in-frame only. The sample consists of around 88,000 clones, approximately 92% of them appearing once. This sample comprised peripheral blood, obtained in the first trimester of pregnancy. The receptors were gathered from a female donor with multiple sclerosis, enrolled in a pregnancy study.

This clone was recorded a few times. This chain connects TRBV7-9 to TRBJ2-5; 8 bases are a match to TRBD1. This CDR3 spans 14 amino acids. Germline CDR1 and CDR2: SEHNR and FQNEAQ (reference sequence). J gave up 3 bases and V 5 bases, and 5 bases lay outside the gene matches. CDR3 coding DNA: TGTGCCAGCAGCAAATTGGACAGGGAAGAGACCCAGTACTTC. Translation: CASSKLDREETQYF.

This clone has only a few counts. The chain is built from TRBV6-5 and TRBJ1-1; D unresolved. The V and J ends lost 5 bases and 0 bases respectively, with 4 bases between them. This CDR3 has 12 amino acids. Germline loops: CDR1 MNHEY, CDR2 SVGAGI. CDR3 nucleotides: TGTGCCAGCAGTCAGTTGAACACTGAAGCTTTCTTT. Its protein product is CASSQLNTEAFF.

The CDR3 DNA is TGTGCCAGCAGCCCGTTCGGGGGGTCAGATACGCAGTATTTT. Translating gives CASSPFGGSDTQYF. The chain uses TRBV11-2 and TRBJ2-3; 7 nucleotides line up with TRBD2. Germline trimming cut 5 bases from V and 4 bases from J; bases unmatched to any gene: 6. The germline CDR1 and CDR2 sequences are SGHAT and FQNNGV. This CDR3 is 14 amino acids long.

V is TRBV7-6 and J is TRBJ2-2, with 8 bases fitting TRBD2. This CDR3 is 15 amino acids long. Germline V gives CDR1 SGHVS, CDR2 FNYEAQ. V lost 2 bases, J lost 7 bases, and 6 bases stayed unmatched. CDR3 loop: CASSLLRLAGGELFF. As DNA, the CDR3 is TGTGCCAGCAGCTTATTACGGCTAGCGGGCGGGGAGCTGTTTTTT.

The rearrangement links TRBV30 to TRBJ2-5, with a tentative D call TRBD2 (6 bases). The CDR3 extends over 15 amino acids. V lost 0 bases and J lost 2, with 13 bases in between. Germline V gene data show CDR1 as GTSNPN and CDR2 as SVGIG (reference sequence). CDR3 nucleotides: TGTGCCTGGAGTGTGCAGTCGGGAGTACAAGAGACCCAGTACTTC. Its translation: CAWSVQSGVQETQYF.

The chain links TRBV11-2 to TRBJ2-1, with unresolved D. The CDR3 loop spans 14 amino acids. Germline assignment: CDR1 SGHAT and CDR2 FQNNGV. Trimming removed 4 bases at V and 5 bases at J, with 12 bases between. CDR3 DNA sequence: TGTGCCAGCAGCTCCAGTGGGCGTCACAATGAGCAGTTCTTC. This gives the protein CASSSSGRHNEQFF.

The chain is built from TRBV5-6 and TRBJ2-7; the D gene is possibly TRBD1 (6 bases). This CDR3 has 15 residues. The V and J ends lost 4 bases and 2 bases respectively, with 16 bases between them. Germline lookup yields CDR1 SGHDT and CDR2 YYEEEE. Here the CDR3 reads CASSPLRDNPYEQYF. The CDR3 DNA sequence: TGTGCCAGCAGCCCCCTCCGGGACAACCCCTACGAGCAGTACTTC.

The chain carries TRBV5-8 and TRBJ2-5; 11 bases agree with TRBD1. With 7 bases clipped from V and 4 bases from J, the junction kept 12 bases outside the gene matches. This CDR3 is 16 amino acids long. CDR1 SGHTS and CDR2 YDEGEE come from the germline V gene. The CDR3 nucleotides read TGTGCCAGCGGACCGGGACAGGGGGTCGGCGGAGAGACCCAGTACTTC. The encoded protein is CASGPGQGVGGETQYF.

The rearrangement links TRBV27 to TRBJ2-3; D remains ambiguous. CDR3 length equals 17 residues. Germline CDR1 and CDR2: MNHEY and SMNVEV (reference sequence). V lost 4 bases and J 0 bases, leaving 17 bases between the germline ends. CDR3 amino acids: CASSSSELWPSTDTQYF. In nucleotides, the CDR3 is TGTGCCAGCAGTTCAAGCGAGCTCTGGCCTAGCACAGATACGCAGTATTTT.

The V and J genes are TRBV7-6 and TRBJ1-4, with D uncertain. The ends were cut back, 3 bases at V and 5 bases at J, with 10 bases in the middle. CDR1 and CDR2 from the germline V gene are SGHVS and FNYEAQ. The CDR3 runs 14 residues. This CDR3 is CASSFESFNEKLFF. CDR3 DNA sequence: TGTGCCAGCAGCTTTGAGAGCTTCAATGAAAAACTGTTTTTT.

The chain uses TRBV4-1 and TRBJ2-7; tentative D call: TRBD1 (6 bases). This CDR3 is 14 amino acids long. Between the trimmed V and J ends, which lost 0 bases and 2 bases, there was a span of 8 bases. The germline CDR1 and CDR2 sequences are MGHRA and YSYEKL. CDR3: CASSQEGQAYEQYF. DNA for the CDR3: TGCGCCAGCAGCCAAGAGGGACAAGCCTACGAGCAGTACTTC.

This rearrangement joins TRBV5-1 to TRBJ2-5; D uncertain. The CDR3 loop spans 14 amino acids. The V end was cut by 5 bases, the J end by 1 base, with 12 bases between. Germline lookup yields CDR1 SGHRS and CDR2 YFSETQ. CDR3 sequence (DNA): TGCGCCAGCAGTCCTAGACTGAGCCAAGAGACCCAGTACTTC. Protein sequence: CASSPRLSQETQYF.